The 14 T cell receptor beta chains presented below share a single source sample, sequenced in a study of blood T cell repertoires in COVID-19. Data came from immunoSEQ multiplex PCR; TCRdb stores just in-frame clones and leaves some out. The data hold over 150,000 clones, with more than 70% observed a single time. Source material: peripheral blood. The receptors stem from an elderly woman with active or convalescent COVID-19.

The CDR3 reads CASSLFGGGPEAFF. In nucleotides, the CDR3 is TGTGCCAGTAGTCTCTTTGGTGGAGGCCCTGAAGCTTTCTTT. The chain links TRBV19 to TRBJ1-1; D remains unclear. V was clipped by 5 bases and J by 6 bases, with 16 bases between them. This CDR3 is 14 amino acids long. Germline values: CDR1 LNHDA, CDR2 SQIVND (reference sequence). Variable domain in full (rest from reference TRBV19 and TRBJ1-1): DGGITQSPKYLFRKEGQNVTLSCEQNLNHDAMYWYRQDPGQGLRLIYYSQIVNDFQKGDIAEGYSVSREKKESFPLTVTSAQKNPTAFYLCASSLFGGGPEAFFGQGTRLTVV.

This chain connects TRBV5-1 to TRBJ2-2, with unresolved D. The length of the CDR3 is 13 residues. Germline CDR1 SGHRS, CDR2 YFSETQ. Trimming pared 2 bases from V and 5 bases from J, leaving 7 bases between. The chain's CDR3 is CASSLRETGELFF. The CDR3 DNA reads TGCGCCAGCAGCTTAAGAGAGACCGGGGAGCTGTTTTTT.

This clone occurred once. The chain has TRBV5-4 and TRBJ1-5; D might be TRBD1 (5 bases). CDR3 length: 14 amino acids. Germline-derived CDR1 and CDR2 are SGHNT and YYREEE (reference sequence). Trimming took off 4 bases at V and 3 bases at J, with 11 bases between the two ends. Here the CDR3 reads CASSDQGYNQPQHF. The CDR3 DNA follows: TGTGCCAGCAGCGACCAGGGTTACAATCAGCCCCAGCATTTT.

CDR3 DNA: TGTGCCAGCAGTTATATGGAGACCCAGTACTTC. It yields the protein CASSYMETQYF. V is TRBV6-5 and J is TRBJ2-5; no reliable D call. In germline, CDR1 is MNHEY, CDR2 SVGAGI. CDR3 length equals 11 residues. V shed 3 bases and J shed 5 bases, with 4 bases lying between them.

The chain has TRBV1 and TRBJ2-7; the table's D call, TRBD2, has no DNA check behind it. TRBV1 is designated a pseudogene. The CDR3 runs to 11 residues. CDR3 region: CTSSPLYEQYF. The CDR3 DNA is TGCACCAGCAGCCCCCTGTACGAGCAGTACTTC.

The chain recombines TRBV5-1 with TRBJ2-6, with D possibly matching TRBD2 (6 bases). The germline gives CDR1 SGHRS, CDR2 YFSETQ. The V end was cut by 7 bases, the J end by 0 bases, with 14 bases between. The CDR3 is 16 residues long. The CDR3 bases are TGCGCCAGCGGACTGGACGGGAGCTCTGGGGCCAACGTCCTGACTTTC. It encodes CASGLDGSSGANVLTF.

This sequence joins TRBV6-5 and TRBJ1-4; 7 nucleotides align to TRBD1. Trimming removed 7 bases from V and 6 bases from J; junction bases left unmatched: 8. This CDR3 has 14 amino acids. Germline V CDR1 and CDR2: MNHEY, SVGAGI. CDR3 nucleotides: TGTGCCAGCACCCTATGGGGGACAGATGAAAAACTGTTTTTT. It is translated as CASTLWGTDEKLFF.

The chain uses TRBV18 and TRBJ2-2; TRBD1 agrees at 8 bases. CDR3 length equals 15 residues. CDR1 is KGHSH and CDR2 is LQKENI in the germline V gene. The trim removed 6 bases at V and 5 bases at J, leaving 8 bases unmatched. This chain's CDR3 is CASSRGQVGTGELFF. CDR3 nucleotide sequence: TGTGCCAGCTCCCGGGGACAGGTCGGGACCGGGGAGCTGTTTTTT.

The chain recombines TRBV7-2 with TRBJ1-4; D unresolved. Germline CDR1 SGHTA, CDR2 FQGNSA. This CDR3 is built from 16 residues. Trimming stripped 1 base from V and 0 bases from J, with 9 bases between. CDR3 nucleotide sequence: TGTGCCAGCAGCTTAGTGCGGGCCGCAACTAATGAAAAACTGTTTTTT. It yields the protein CASSLVRAATNEKLFF.

The chain recombines TRBV7-3 with TRBJ2-7; the D gene is possibly TRBD1 (5 bases). Trimming pared 5 bases from V and 2 bases from J, leaving 16 bases between. This CDR3 region has 15 residues. CDR1 is SGHTA, CDR2 FQGTGA, per germline. CDR3 bases: TGTGCCAGCAGCGAATATGAGACAGAAGCCTACGAGCAGTACTTC. This translates into CASSEYETEAYEQYF. Filled out from reference TRBV7-3 and TRBJ2-7, the complete variable domain reads GAGVSQTPSNKVTEKGKYVELRCDPISGHTALYWYRQSLGQGPEFLIYFQGTGAADDSGLPNDRFFAVRPEGSVSTLKIQRTERGDSAVYLCASSEYETEAYEQYFGPGTRLTVT.

This clone was counted a single time. The chain employs TRBV6-2 or TRBV6-3 and TRBJ1-4; D may be TRBD1 (5 bases). CDR1 is MNHEY and CDR2 is SVGEGT in the germline V gene. The CDR3 contains 16 residues. Between the trimmed V and J ends, which lost 1 base and 3 bases, there was a span of 12 bases. The CDR3 bases are TGTGCCAGCAGTTACTACTCAGGGCGGTCTAATGAAAAACTGTTTTTT. It codes for CASSYYSGRSNEKLFF.

The chain employs TRBV6-5 and TRBJ1-6; unclear D gene. The V and J ends lost 10 bases and 0 bases respectively, with 7 bases between them. The CDR3 is made up of 13 amino acids. CDR1 is MNHEY, CDR2 SVGAGI, per germline. The CDR3 here is CATLSSYNSPLHF. DNA of the CDR3: TGTGCCACCCTGAGCTCCTATAATTCACCCCTCCACTTT.

V is TRBV2 and J is TRBJ1-1, with D possibly matching TRBD1 (6 bases). The ends were cut back, 7 bases at V and 4 bases at J, with 16 bases in the middle. The germline gives CDR1 SNHLY, CDR2 FYNNEI. The CDR3 covers 14 residues. The CDR3 spells CASIIRGGGTEAFF. In DNA, the CDR3 is TGTGCCAGCATTATCAGGGGAGGGGGCACTGAAGCTTTCTTT.

The V gene is TRBV5-1, the J gene TRBJ2-5; no clear D. The CDR3 contains 14 residues. The V end was cut by 0 bases, the J end by 5 bases, with 11 bases between. The germline V gene has CDR1 SGHRS and CDR2 YFSETQ. CDR3 DNA: TGCGCCAGCAGCTTGGAAGTCCAGTCCGAGACCCAGTACTTC. Protein: CASSLEVQSETQYF.